Below, 7 T cell receptor beta chains from the same sample are listed, as sequenced in a study of blood T cell repertoires in COVID-19. Here immunoSEQ multiplex PCR was the method, and the copy in TCRdb shows in-frame clones only, minus some. The sample shows around 210,000 clones, almost 85% of them seen only once. The sample was peripheral blood. All receptors derive from a man aged 45-65 years with COVID-19, enrolled during active disease.

V and J are TRBV24-1 and TRBJ2-1; 7 nucleotides match TRBD2. Germline loops: CDR1 KGHDR, CDR2 SFDVKD. CDR3 length equals 17 residues. V lost 4 bases to trimming and J lost 0 bases; unmatched junction nucleotides: 8. In nucleotides, the CDR3 is TGTGCCACCAGTGACCCGGCGGGAGAAAGCTCCTACAATGAGCAGTTCTTC. It translates to CATSDPAGESSYNEQFF.

This rearrangement joins TRBV7-2 to TRBJ1-1; 8 bases align to TRBD1. V was clipped by 4 bases and J by 4 bases; unmatched bases: 5. The germline CDR1 and CDR2 sequences are SGHTA and FQGNSA. The CDR3 covers 14 residues. The CDR3 DNA follows: TGTGCCAGCAGCTCGACAGGGGTTGGCACTGAAGCTTTCTTT. Amino acid sequence: CASSSTGVGTEAFF. The variable domain in full, completed from reference TRBV7-2 and TRBJ1-1, reads GAGVSQSPSNKVTEKGKDVELRCDPISGHTALYWYRQSLGQGLEFLIYFQGNSAPDKSGLPSDRFSAERTGGSVSTLTIQRTQQEDSAVYLCASSSTGVGTEAFFGQGTRLTVV.

The chain links TRBV10-3 to TRBJ2-2, with 8 bases lining up with TRBD1. The CDR3 loop spans 15 amino acids. Unmatched junction bases numbered 10, after V lost 4 bases and J lost 9 bases. Germline values: CDR1 ENHRY, CDR2 SYGVKD. The CDR3: CAISAGQGGLRELFF. The CDR3 nucleotides read TGTGCCATCAGTGCCGGACAGGGTGGGTTGAGGGAGCTGTTTTTT.

This clone was recorded only once. The rearrangement joins TRBV28 to TRBJ1-5, with D possibly matching TRBD1 (6 bases). V dropped 6 bases and J dropped 5 bases, with 17 bases sitting between them. The CDR3 runs to 15 residues. Germline V CDR1 and CDR2: MDHEN, SYDVKM. CDR3 residues: CASSPWGGLYQPQHF. The CDR3 nucleotides are TGTGCCAGCAGCCCCTGGGGGGGGCTATATCAGCCCCAGCATTTT.

This clone came up a few times. This chain joins TRBV9 and TRBJ1-2; D is perhaps TRBD1 (6 bases). This CDR3 region has 14 residues. Germline-derived CDR1 and CDR2 are SGDLS and YYNGEE. V shed 0 bases and J shed 2 bases, with 8 bases lying between them. This chain's CDR3 is CASSVGDKNYGYTF. The CDR3 coding sequence is TGTGCCAGCAGCGTAGGGGACAAGAACTATGGCTACACCTTC.

In nucleotides, the CDR3 is TGTGCCAGCAGCTTCCGGGCCCAGGGAGGCTATGGCTACACCTTC. As protein: CASSFRAQGGYGYTF. The chain combines TRBV5-4 with TRBJ1-2; D possibly corresponds to TRBD1 (5 bases). Germline CDR1 and CDR2: SGHNT and YYREEE (reference sequence). V gave up 2 bases and J gave up 4 bases, with 15 bases separating them. CDR3 size: 15 residues.

This clone occurred a few times. V gene TRBV4-3 combines with J gene TRBJ2-7, with 9 bases identical to TRBD1. The germline CDR1 and CDR2 sequences are LGHNA and YSLEER. This CDR3 is built from 14 residues. With V trimmed by 4 bases and J by 5 bases, 6 bases remained unmatched. CDR3 nucleotide sequence: TGCGCCAGCAGCCGAGTGACAGGGGGAGACGAGCAGTACTTC. This translates into CASSRVTGGDEQYF.